This passage covers 25 T cell receptor beta chains from one sample sequenced in a study of shared clonotypes between healthy human individuals. This table comes from immunoSEQ multiplex PCR, and its TCRdb copy is limited to in-frame clones, with some not included. The table shows 1,100,000 or so clones, with about four fifths occurring only once. Material for sequencing was memory CD4+ T cells from PBMCs. Subset reported: CD45RA-negative fraction. These TCRs come from a man younger than 35 in good health. Some clones in this sample may be carry-over from other donors' samples.

The rearrangement links TRBV7-2 to TRBJ1-1; TRBD1 matches at 7 bases. The CDR3 extends over 13 amino acids. Germline assignment: CDR1 SGHTA and CDR2 FQGNSA. V lost 5 bases to trimming and J lost 6 bases; unmatched junction nucleotides: 6. CDR3 coding DNA: TGTGCCAGCAGCAGGGAACAGGGGTCTGAAGCTTTCTTT. Its protein is CASSREQGSEAFF.

The chain carries TRBV4-1 and TRBJ2-7; D ambiguous. V lost 1 base and J 2 bases, leaving 6 bases between the germline ends. This CDR3 is built from 13 residues. Germline assignment: CDR1 MGHRA and CDR2 YSYEKL. The CDR3 bases are TGCGCCAGCAGCCAAGTTTATACCTACGAGCAGTACTTC. This encodes CASSQVYTYEQYF.

The chain carries TRBV7-9 and TRBJ2-2, with D possibly matching TRBD1 (6 bases). The CDR3 length is 16 residues. The germline V and J ends were trimmed by 6 bases and 2 bases, with 16 bases remaining between them. CDR1 and CDR2 (germline): SEHNR, FQNEAQ (reference sequence). The CDR3 sequence: CASSRIQGPNTGELFF. The CDR3 DNA sequence: TGTGCCAGCAGTCGGATCCAGGGGCCTAACACCGGGGAGCTGTTTTTT.

The CDR3 sequence is CASRGGSYNEQFF. CDR3 sequence (DNA): TGTGCCAGCAGAGGCGGGAGCTACAATGAGCAGTTCTTC. This chain joins TRBV6-5 and TRBJ2-1, with 7 bases identical to TRBD2. This CDR3 has 13 amino acids. Germline CDR1 and CDR2: MNHEY and SVGAGI. V gave up 6 bases and J gave up 3 bases; unmatched junction bases: 2.

The gene calls are TRBV4-3 and TRBJ1-2; no definite D call. The germline gives CDR1 LGHNA, CDR2 YSLEER. This CDR3 is 16 amino acids long. Trimming removed 1 base at V and 8 bases at J, with 20 bases between. Here the CDR3 DNA reads TGCGCCAGCAGCCAAGGAAGGACTGCTAATCTTAGGGGCTACACCTTC. It specifies CASSQGRTANLRGYTF.

This clone occurred once. This chain joins TRBV10-3 and TRBJ1-5; D is perhaps TRBD1 (5 bases). In germline, CDR1 is ENHRY, CDR2 SYGVKD. The CDR3 is 13 amino acids. Deletions cut 6 bases from V and 4 bases from J, with 10 bases between. The CDR3 DNA sequence: TGTGCCATCAGGGGGGGTCCTAATCAGCCCCAGCATTTT. This codes for CAIRGGPNQPQHF.

The gene calls are TRBV27 and TRBJ1-2; maybe TRBD1 (5 bases). Germline CDR1 reads MNHEY; CDR2 reads SMNVEV (reference sequence). Trimming pared 6 bases from V and 4 bases from J, leaving 12 bases between. The CDR3 is made up of 13 amino acids. The CDR3 loop is CASRPRASYGYTF. The DNA of the CDR3 is TGTGCCAGCAGGCCCAGGGCCTCCTATGGCTACACCTTC.

This chain connects TRBV7-9 to TRBJ2-5, with D possibly matching TRBD1 (5 bases). The germline gives CDR1 SEHNR, CDR2 FQNEAQ (reference sequence). With 5 bases removed from V and 1 base from J, the gap between germline ends came to 17 bases. The CDR3 is made up of 16 amino acids. CDR3 sequence reads: CASSQKLTRAQETQYF. CDR3 bases: TGTGCCAGCAGCCAAAAACTGACCAGGGCCCAAGAGACCCAGTACTTC.

This clone was detected only a few times. V gene TRBV6-1 combines with J gene TRBJ1-5, with D unclear. Germline CDR1 MNHNS, CDR2 SASEGT. V lost 0 bases and J lost 4, with 7 bases in between. The CDR3 runs 14 residues. The CDR3 sequence is CASSEAGYNQPQHF. DNA of the CDR3: TGTGCCAGCAGTGAAGCTGGGTATAATCAGCCCCAGCATTTT.

The chain uses TRBV6-1 and TRBJ2-7; D unclear. Between the trimmed V and J ends, which lost 0 bases and 2 bases, there was a span of 14 bases. There are 16 residues in the CDR3. Germline lookup yields CDR1 MNHNS and CDR2 SASEGT. This CDR3 reads CASSEALRSMAYEQYF. The CDR3 nucleotides read TGTGCCAGCAGTGAAGCGCTTCGTTCTATGGCCTACGAGCAGTACTTC.

The sample holds a few counts of this clone. The chain is built from TRBV4-2 and TRBJ2-5; perhaps TRBD1 as D (6 bases). V was pared by 0 bases and J by 4 bases, with 9 bases between. The CDR3 sequence is 14 residues long. Germline loops: CDR1 LGHNA, CDR2 YNFKEQ. The CDR3 sequence: CASSQDSRGETQYF. In DNA form, the CDR3 reads TGTGCCAGCAGCCAAGATAGCAGGGGAGAGACCCAGTACTTC.

With regard to this clone: This same CDR3 is encoded by further DNA sequences in the sample. This chain links TRBV5-4 with TRBJ2-1; D not resolved. The CDR3 spans 15 residues. Germline V lookup: CDR1 SGHNT, CDR2 YYREEE (reference sequence). Trimming pared 2 bases from V and 0 bases from J, leaving 9 bases between. The CDR3 DNA sequence: TGTGCCAGCAGCTTAACTCCCAGCTCCTACAATGAGCAGTTCTTC. It encodes CASSLTPSSYNEQFF.

The chain links TRBV11-3 to TRBJ2-2; D perhaps matches TRBD2 (5 bases). V was clipped by 5 bases and J by 4 bases, with 14 bases between them. The CDR3 is 15 amino acids. CDR1 is SGHNT, CDR2 YENEEA, per germline. The chain's CDR3 is CASSRKDSSTGELFF. As DNA, the CDR3 is TGTGCCAGCAGCCGGAAGGACTCGAGCACCGGGGAGCTGTTTTTT. Complete variable domain (other parts from reference TRBV11-3 and TRBJ2-2): EAGVVQSPRYKIIEKKQPVAFWCNPISGHNTLYWYLQNLGQGPELLIRYENEEAVDDSQLPKDRFSAERLKGVDSTLKIQPAELGDSAVYLCASSRKDSSTGELFFGEGSRLTVL.

The chain recombines TRBV29-1 with TRBJ1-5; TRBD1 agrees at 8 bases. CDR1 and CDR2 from the germline V gene are SQVTM and ANQGSEA. The V gene end was trimmed by 4 bases and the J gene end by 5 bases; junction bases not matched to a gene: 4. This CDR3 is 13 amino acids long. The CDR3 region is CSVAGGADQPQHF. DNA of the CDR3: TGCAGCGTTGCAGGGGGCGCGGATCAGCCCCAGCATTTT.

The chain links TRBV20-1 to TRBJ1-2; no clear D gene. This CDR3 is built from 11 residues. Trimming removed 6 bases from V and 7 bases from J, with 12 bases in between. Germline assignment: CDR1 DFQATT and CDR2 SNEGSKA (reference sequence). In DNA, the CDR3 is TGCAGTGCCAAAACCGGCGGTGGCTACACCTTC. Translated, it gives CSAKTGGGYTF.

This clone was seen only once. The J gene is TRBJ1-3, the V gene TRBV9; 8 bases agree with TRBD1. The germline gives CDR1 SGDLS, CDR2 YYNGEE. J lost 0 bases, V lost 6 bases, and 5 bases had no gene match. There are 15 residues in the CDR3. The CDR3 spells CASTRQGSSGNTIYF. The CDR3 coding sequence is TGTGCCAGCACGAGACAGGGGAGCTCTGGAAACACCATATATTTT. The full variable domain, its missing parts supplied by reference TRBV9 and TRBJ1-3, is DSGVTQTPKHLITATGQRVTLRCSPRSGDLSVYWYQQSLDQGLQFLIQYYNGEERAKGNILERFSAQQFPDLHSELNLSSLELGDSALYFCASTRQGSSGNTIYFGEGSWLTVV.

The rearrangement uses TRBV11-3 and TRBJ2-2; the match to TRBD1 covers 9 bases. The CDR3 runs 16 residues. J was trimmed by 6 bases and V by 5 bases; bases with no gene match: 10. In germline, CDR1 is SGHNT, CDR2 YENEEA. CDR3 in amino acids: CASSPGRTGVPGELFF. In DNA, the CDR3 is TGTGCCAGCAGCCCTGGGCGGACAGGGGTCCCCGGGGAGCTGTTTTTT.

The rearrangement joins TRBV15 to TRBJ1-4; 10 bases are shared with TRBD1. This CDR3 is built from 15 residues. V lost 1 base to trimming and J lost 7 bases; unmatched junction nucleotides: 3. Looked up from germline, CDR1 is LNHNV and CDR2 is YYDKDF (reference sequence). Written as DNA, the CDR3 is TGTGCCACCAGCAGAGGCGACAGGGGGCCTGAAAAACTGTTTTTT. Its translation: CATSRGDRGPEKLFF.

V usage is TRBV27 and J usage is TRBJ2-2; no clear D. Trimming removed 4 bases from V and 4 bases from J, with 16 bases in between. Germline CDR1 and CDR2: MNHEY and SMNVEV (reference sequence). CDR3 length equals 16 residues. Here the CDR3 DNA reads TGTGCCAGCAGTTCCTATTTCCGTTCTACCACCGGGGAGCTGTTTTTT. This codes for CASSSYFRSTTGELFF.

V and J are TRBV25-1 and TRBJ1-1; maybe TRBD1 (6 bases). Trimming left V 6 bases short and J 7 bases short, with 18 bases between. CDR3 length equals 14 residues. Germline CDR1 is MGHDK and CDR2 is SYGVNS. The CDR3 nucleotides are TGTGCCAGCAGCCCGAAGGGGGAGAGGGATGAAGCTTTCTTT. It translates to CASSPKGERDEAFF.

The chain employs TRBV6-1 and TRBJ1-1, with no clear D. The CDR3 has 11 residues. V was cut by 7 bases and J by 8 bases, with 11 bases left in between. Germline V gene lookup returns CDR1 MNHNS and CDR2 SASEGT. CDR3 sequence (DNA): TGTGCCAGCAAAGCCTTCCAAGAAGCTTTCTTT. Translation gives CASKAFQEAFF.

The J gene is TRBJ2-1, the V gene TRBV30, with 11 bases matching TRBD2. The CDR3 sequence is 15 residues long. CDR1 and CDR2 (germline): GTSNPN, SVGIG (reference sequence). The V segment lost 3 bases and the J segment 3 bases; nucleotides outside the gene matches: 4. This CDR3 is CAWRAGTSGYNEQFF. DNA of the CDR3: TGTGCCTGGAGAGCCGGGACTAGCGGCTACAATGAGCAGTTCTTC.

The rearrangement joins TRBV19 to TRBJ2-2, with 8 bases fitting TRBD2. Germline values: CDR1 LNHDA, CDR2 SQIVND (reference sequence). The CDR3 extends over 15 amino acids. With 6 bases clipped from V and 8 bases from J, the junction kept 11 bases outside the gene matches. The DNA of the CDR3 is TGTGCCAGTAGGGATACTAGCGGCAGGGCAGGGGAGCTGTTTTTT. Its translation: CASRDTSGRAGELFF.

Note on this clone: Within the sample, other DNA sequences also encode this same CDR3. J is TRBJ1-2 and V is TRBV28, with a tentative D call TRBD1 (5 bases). Between the trimmed V and J ends, which lost 5 bases and 5 bases, there was a span of 9 bases. The germline CDR1 and CDR2 sequences are MDHEN and SYDVKM. This CDR3 comprises 12 residues. CDR3 sequence reads: CASSGDGYGYTF. The CDR3 DNA is TGTGCCAGCAGTGGGGACGGGTATGGCTACACCTTC.

The chain uses TRBV27 and TRBJ2-7; 9 bases align to TRBD1. CDR3 length: 16 amino acids. Trimming cost V 4 bases and J 1 base; bases outside gene matches: 8. Germline V gene lookup returns CDR1 MNHEY and CDR2 SMNVEV (reference sequence). In DNA form, the CDR3 reads TGTGCCAGCAGTTCCCCGGGGGGACAGGGATCCTACGAGCAGTACTTC. Amino acids: CASSSPGGQGSYEQYF.